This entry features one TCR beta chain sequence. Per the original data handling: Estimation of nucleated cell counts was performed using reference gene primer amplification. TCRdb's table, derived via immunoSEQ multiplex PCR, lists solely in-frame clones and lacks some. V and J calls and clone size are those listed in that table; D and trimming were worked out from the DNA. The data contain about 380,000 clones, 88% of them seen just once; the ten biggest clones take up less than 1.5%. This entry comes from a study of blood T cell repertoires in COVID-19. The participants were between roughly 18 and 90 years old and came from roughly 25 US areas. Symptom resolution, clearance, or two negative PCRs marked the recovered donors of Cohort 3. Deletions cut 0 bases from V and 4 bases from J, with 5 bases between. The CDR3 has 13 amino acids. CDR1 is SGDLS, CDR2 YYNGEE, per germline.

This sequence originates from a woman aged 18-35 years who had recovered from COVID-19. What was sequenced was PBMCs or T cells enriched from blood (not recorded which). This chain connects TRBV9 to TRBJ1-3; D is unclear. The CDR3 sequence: CASSVAGGNTIYF. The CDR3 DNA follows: TGTGCCAGCAGCGTAGCGGGAGGAAACACCATATATTTT. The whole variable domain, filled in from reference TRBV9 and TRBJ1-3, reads DSGVTQTPKHLITATGQRVTLRCSPRSGDLSVYWYQQSLDQGLQFLIQYYNGEERAKGNILERFSAQQFPDLHSELNLSSLELGDSALYFCASSVAGGNTIYFGEGSWLTVV.